This TCR beta chain was identified in a study of OX40 agonist ivuxolimab in advanced cancers. General study results and limits: Partial responders receiving 0.1-3.0 mg/kg showed among the lowest clonal expansion.

The CDR3 runs to 15 residues. The V end was cut by 0 bases, the J end by 1 base, with 9 bases between. Germline CDR1 reads MNHEY; CDR2 reads SVGAGI. Of note for this clone: What it recognizes is unknown. The same CDR3 can be traced to other DNA sequences in this sample.

Systemic immunosuppression or autoimmune disease history was grounds to exclude patients. Assay used: immunoSEQ multiplex PCR; TCRdb lists only in-frame clones, some missing. The sample has about 64,000 clones; approximately 90% are singletons. V usage is TRBV6-5 and J usage is TRBJ2-5; D perhaps matches TRBD2 (6 bases). The origin of this receptor is an adult with an advanced solid tumor such as melanoma, head and neck, liver or kidney cancer. The material was CD4+ or CD8+ T cells sorted from blood, obtained in a trial of the OX40 agonist ivuxolimab. CDR3 sequence reads: CASSYSRDGQETQYF. The CDR3 coding sequence is TGTGCCAGCAGTTACTCGCGGGACGGCCAAGAGACCCAGTACTTC.